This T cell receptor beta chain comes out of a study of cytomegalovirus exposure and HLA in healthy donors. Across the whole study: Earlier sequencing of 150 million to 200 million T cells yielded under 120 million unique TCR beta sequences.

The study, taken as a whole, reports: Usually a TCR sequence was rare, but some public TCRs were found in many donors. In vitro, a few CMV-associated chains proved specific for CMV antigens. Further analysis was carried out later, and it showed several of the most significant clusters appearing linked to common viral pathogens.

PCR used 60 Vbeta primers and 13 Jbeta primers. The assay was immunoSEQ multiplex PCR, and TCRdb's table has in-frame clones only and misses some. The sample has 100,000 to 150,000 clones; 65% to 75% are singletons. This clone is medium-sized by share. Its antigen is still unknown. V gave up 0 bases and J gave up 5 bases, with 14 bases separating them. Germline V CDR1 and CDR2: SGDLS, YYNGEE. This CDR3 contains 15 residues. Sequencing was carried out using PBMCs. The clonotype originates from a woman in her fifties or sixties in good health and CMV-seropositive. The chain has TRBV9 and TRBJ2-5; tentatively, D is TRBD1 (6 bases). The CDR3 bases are TGTGCCAGCAGCGTAGATACAGGGAGTGGGGAGACCCAGTACTTC. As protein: CASSVDTGSGETQYF.